This T cell receptor (beta chain) came from a study of post-analysis software for immune sequencing data. Study-level results: Patients used five TRBV segments, including TRBV5-6, TRBV5-1 and TRBV20-1, more often than controls.

Trimming left V 5 bases short and J 2 bases short, with 9 bases between. The CDR3 is 14 amino acids. The V gene's germline CDR1 is KGHDR and CDR2 SFDVKD. Comments on this clonotype: Its antigen is unidentified.

Unique molecular identifiers were built into the TCR beta cDNA libraries. Roughly 0.5 million cDNA molecules were obtained from roughly 0.93 to 9.6 million T cells. TCRdb reprocessed the PCR reads with MiXCR, giving one entry per CDR3 protein. The sample consists of roughly 800,000 distinct CDR3 sequences, about 43% of them appearing once. This chain joins TRBV24-1 and TRBJ2-1; TRBD2 might be the D (6 bases). The clonotype comes from a girl aged 10-17 years with multiple sclerosis. The specimen was blood. CDR3 protein: CATSVPGAYNEQFF. The CDR3 region has the DNA TGTGCCACCAGTGTCCCGGGGGCCTACAATGAGCAGTTCTTC.